The clone carrying this T cell receptor beta chain was found once. This specimen belongs to a study of follicular helper T cells after annual influenza vaccination. Study information: Days 0, 7 and 28 post-vaccination were the blood draw times.

Time point denoted: 2015-2016 season, pre-vaccination. Community-dwelling subjects without influenza vaccination in the prior 6 months were enrolled. Produced via immunoSEQ multiplex PCR; TCRdb's table is partial and in-frame only. This table has over 4,500 clones, 82% appearing once. This TCR was sampled from an adult who received the influenza vaccine. The sample in question was CXCR5+ CD38- circulating T follicular helper cells from blood, obtained on the day of influenza vaccination. Specified subset: circulating Tfh, non-naive CD4+CXCR5+PD-1+ (ICOS+CD38+ or ICOS-CD38-).

CDR3 DNA: TGTGCCAGCCACCCACGGACAGCCTCTGGGGCCAACGTCCTGACTTTC. Protein sequence: CASHPRTASGANVLTF. The chain employs TRBV19 and TRBJ2-6, with D possibly TRBD1 on 6 matching bases. V dropped 9 bases and J dropped 0 bases, with 15 bases sitting between them. The CDR3 length is 16 residues. The germline gives CDR1 LNHDA, CDR2 SQIVND (reference sequence).